This T cell receptor beta chain was obtained from a study of blood T cell repertoires in COVID-19. The wider study: Sites across the United States, Italy and Spain contributed samples from acute and convalescent COVID-19. T cells, B-cell-depleted T cells, or PBMCs supplied cDNA or gDNA.

With V trimmed by 2 bases and J by 7 bases, 2 bases remained unmatched. The CDR3 length is 13 residues. CDR1 and CDR2 (germline): SQVTM, ANQGSEA. In the study's own analysis: Amplification of reference gene primers was used by the study to estimate nucleated cell counts. The protocol was immunoSEQ multiplex PCR, while the TCRdb copy is restricted to in-frame clones and leaves out a portion. V and J calls and clone size are those listed in that table; D and trimming were worked out from the DNA. The table has almost 350,000 clones, roughly 90% seen once. The clonotype comes from a woman aged 60 to 75 with COVID-19, enrolled during active disease. The chain employs TRBV29-1 and TRBJ1-5; 10 nucleotides match TRBD1. The sequencing input was peripheral blood. CDR3 DNA: TGCAGCGTTGAACGGGACAGGGGACAGCCCCAGCATTTT. It translates to CSVERDRGQPQHF. Looking up the rest from reference TRBV29-1 and TRBJ1-5 gives the full variable domain: SAVISQKPSRDICQRGTSLTIQCQVDSQVTMMFWYRQQPGQSLTLIATANQGSEATYESGFVIDKFPISRPNLTFSTLTVSNMSPEDSSIYLCSVERDRGQPQHFGDGTRLSIL.